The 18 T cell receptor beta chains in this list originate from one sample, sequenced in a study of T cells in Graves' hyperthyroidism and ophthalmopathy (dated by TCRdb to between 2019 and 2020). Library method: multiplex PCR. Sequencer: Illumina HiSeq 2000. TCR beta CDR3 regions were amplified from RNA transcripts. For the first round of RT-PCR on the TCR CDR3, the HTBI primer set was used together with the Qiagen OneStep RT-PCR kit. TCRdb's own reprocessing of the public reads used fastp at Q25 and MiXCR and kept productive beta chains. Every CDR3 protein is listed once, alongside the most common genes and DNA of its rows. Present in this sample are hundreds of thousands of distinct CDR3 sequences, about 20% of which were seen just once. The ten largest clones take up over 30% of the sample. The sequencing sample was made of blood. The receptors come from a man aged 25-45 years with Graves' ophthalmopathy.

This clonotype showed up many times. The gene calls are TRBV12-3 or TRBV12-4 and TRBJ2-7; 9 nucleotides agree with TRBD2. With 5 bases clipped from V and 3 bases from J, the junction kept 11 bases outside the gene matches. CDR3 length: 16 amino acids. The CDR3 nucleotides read TGTGCCAGCAGTCCTCTGCTGGCTAGCGGGATCTACGAGCAGTACTTC. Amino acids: CASSPLLASGIYEQYF.

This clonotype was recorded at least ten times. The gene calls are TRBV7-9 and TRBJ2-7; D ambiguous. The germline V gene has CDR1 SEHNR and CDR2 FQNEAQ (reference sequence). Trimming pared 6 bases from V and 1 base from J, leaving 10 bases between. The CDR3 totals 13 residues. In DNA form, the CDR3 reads TGTGCCAGCAGTCCCGCCGGGTCCTACGAGCAGTACTTC. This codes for CASSPAGSYEQYF.

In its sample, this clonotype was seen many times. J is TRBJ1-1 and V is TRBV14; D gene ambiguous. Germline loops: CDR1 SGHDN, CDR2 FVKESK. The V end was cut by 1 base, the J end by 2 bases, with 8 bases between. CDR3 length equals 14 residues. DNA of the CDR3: TGTGCCAGCAGCCAAGGTACAGTAAACACTGAAGCTTTCTTT. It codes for CASSQGTVNTEAFF.

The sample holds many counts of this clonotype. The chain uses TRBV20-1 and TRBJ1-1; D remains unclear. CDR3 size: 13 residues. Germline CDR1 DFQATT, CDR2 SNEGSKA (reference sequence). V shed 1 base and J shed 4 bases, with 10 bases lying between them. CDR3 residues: CSARVFAATEAFF. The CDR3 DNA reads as TGCAGTGCTAGAGTTTTCGCGGCCACTGAAGCTTTCTTT.

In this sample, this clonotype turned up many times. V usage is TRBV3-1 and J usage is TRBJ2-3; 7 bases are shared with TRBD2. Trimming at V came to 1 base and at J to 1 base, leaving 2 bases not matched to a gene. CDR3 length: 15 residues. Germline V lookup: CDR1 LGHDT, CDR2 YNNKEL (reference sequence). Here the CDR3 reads CASSQVTSGTDTQYF. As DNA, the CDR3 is TGTGCCAGCAGCCAAGTAACTAGCGGCACAGATACGCAGTATTTT.

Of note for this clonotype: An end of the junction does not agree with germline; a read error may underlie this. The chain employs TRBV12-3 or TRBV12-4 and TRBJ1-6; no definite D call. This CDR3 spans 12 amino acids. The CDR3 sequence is CASSLSEPPPHF. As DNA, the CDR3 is TGTGCCAGCAGTTTATCCGAGCCACCCCCCCACTTT.

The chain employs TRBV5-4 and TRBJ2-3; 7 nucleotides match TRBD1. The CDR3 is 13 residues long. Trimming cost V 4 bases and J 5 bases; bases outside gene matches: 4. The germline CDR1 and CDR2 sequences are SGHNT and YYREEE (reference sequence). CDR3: CASSRDRQDTQYF. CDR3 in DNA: TGTGCCAGCAGCCGGGACAGACAAGATACGCAGTATTTT.

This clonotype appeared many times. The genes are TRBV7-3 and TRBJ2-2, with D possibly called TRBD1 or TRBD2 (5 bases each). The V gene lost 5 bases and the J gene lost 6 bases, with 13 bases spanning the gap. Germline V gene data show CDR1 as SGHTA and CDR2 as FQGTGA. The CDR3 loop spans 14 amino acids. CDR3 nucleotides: TGTGCCAGCAGCGAAGTCAGAGGGGCCGGGGAGCTGTTTTTT. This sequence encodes CASSEVRGAGELFF.

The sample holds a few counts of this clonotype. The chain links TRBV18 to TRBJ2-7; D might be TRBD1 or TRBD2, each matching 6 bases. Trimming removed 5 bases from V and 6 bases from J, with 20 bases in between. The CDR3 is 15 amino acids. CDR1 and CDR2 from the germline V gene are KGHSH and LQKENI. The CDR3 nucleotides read TGTGCCAGCTCAACCGGGACACCGGGGGTCCCCGAGCAGTACTTC. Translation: CASSTGTPGVPEQYF.

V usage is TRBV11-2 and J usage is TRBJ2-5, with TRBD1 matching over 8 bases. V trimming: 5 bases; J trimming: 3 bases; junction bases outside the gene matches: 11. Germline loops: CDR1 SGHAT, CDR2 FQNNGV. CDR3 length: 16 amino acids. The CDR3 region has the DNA TGTGCCAGCAGCCCCTTGGGGCAGGGGGCAAAAGAGACCCAGTACTTC. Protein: CASSPLGQGAKETQYF. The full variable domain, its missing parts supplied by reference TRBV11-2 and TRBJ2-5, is EAGVAQSPRYKIIEKRQSVAFWCNPISGHATLYWYQQILGQGPKLLIQFQNNGVVDDSQLPKDRFSAERLKGVDSTLKIQPAKLEDSAVYLCASSPLGQGAKETQYFGPGTRLLVL.

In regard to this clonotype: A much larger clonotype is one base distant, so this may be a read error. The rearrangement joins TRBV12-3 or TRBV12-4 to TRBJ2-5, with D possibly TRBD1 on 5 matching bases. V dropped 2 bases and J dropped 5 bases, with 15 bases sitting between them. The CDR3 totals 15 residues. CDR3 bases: TGTGCCAGCAGTTTAAAAGCAAGGGGCGAGGAGACCCAGTACTTC. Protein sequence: CASSLKARGEETQYF.

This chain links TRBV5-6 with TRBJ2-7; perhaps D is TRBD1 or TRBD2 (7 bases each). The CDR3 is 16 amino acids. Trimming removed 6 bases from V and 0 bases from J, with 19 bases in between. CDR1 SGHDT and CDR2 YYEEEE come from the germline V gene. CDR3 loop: CASTRKRDSGSYEQYF. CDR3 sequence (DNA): TGTGCCAGCACCAGAAAGCGGGACAGCGGCTCCTACGAGCAGTACTTC.

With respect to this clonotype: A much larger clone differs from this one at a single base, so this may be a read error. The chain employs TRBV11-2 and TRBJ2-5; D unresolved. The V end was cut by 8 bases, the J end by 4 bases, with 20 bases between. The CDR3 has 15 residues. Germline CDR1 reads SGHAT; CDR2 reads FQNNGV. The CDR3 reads CASCSQATKGETQYF. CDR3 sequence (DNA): TGTGCCAGCTGTTCTCAGGCAACCAAGGGAGAGACCCAGTACTTC.

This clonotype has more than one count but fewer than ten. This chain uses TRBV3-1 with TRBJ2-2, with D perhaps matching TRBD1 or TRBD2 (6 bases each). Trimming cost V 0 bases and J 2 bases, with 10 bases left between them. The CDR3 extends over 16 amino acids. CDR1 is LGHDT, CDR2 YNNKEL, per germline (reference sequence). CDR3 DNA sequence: TGTGCCAGCAGCCAAGAGGGGGGCCCCAACACCGGGGAGCTGTTTTTT. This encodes CASSQEGGPNTGELFF.

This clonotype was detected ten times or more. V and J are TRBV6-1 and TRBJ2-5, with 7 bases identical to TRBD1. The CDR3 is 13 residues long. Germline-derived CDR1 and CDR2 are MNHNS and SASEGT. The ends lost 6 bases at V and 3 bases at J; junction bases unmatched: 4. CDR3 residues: CASRRTGEETQYF. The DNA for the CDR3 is TGTGCCAGCAGAAGGACAGGTGAAGAGACCCAGTACTTC.

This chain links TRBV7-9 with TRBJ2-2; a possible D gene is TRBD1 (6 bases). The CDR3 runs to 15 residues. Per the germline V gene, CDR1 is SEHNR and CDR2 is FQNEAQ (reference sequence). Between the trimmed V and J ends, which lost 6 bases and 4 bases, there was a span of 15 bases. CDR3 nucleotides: TGTGCCAGCAGTCTTAAACAGGGTTTCACCGGGGAGCTGTTTTTT. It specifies CASSLKQGFTGELFF.

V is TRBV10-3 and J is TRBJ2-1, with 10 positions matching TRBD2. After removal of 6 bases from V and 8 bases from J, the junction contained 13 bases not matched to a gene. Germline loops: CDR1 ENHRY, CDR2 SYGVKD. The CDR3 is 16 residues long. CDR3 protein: CAIRTRAGGPSDEQFF. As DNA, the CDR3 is TGTGCCATCAGAACAAGAGCGGGAGGGCCCTCGGATGAGCAGTTCTTC.

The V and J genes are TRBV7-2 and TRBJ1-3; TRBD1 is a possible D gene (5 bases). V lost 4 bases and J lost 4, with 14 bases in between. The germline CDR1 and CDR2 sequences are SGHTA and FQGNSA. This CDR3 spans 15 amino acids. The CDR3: CASSWDRLVGNTIYF. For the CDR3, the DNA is TGTGCCAGCAGCTGGGACCGACTTGTGGGAAACACCATATATTTT. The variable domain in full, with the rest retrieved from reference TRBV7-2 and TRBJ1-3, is GAGVSQSPSNKVTEKGKDVELRCDPISGHTALYWYRQSLGQGLEFLIYFQGNSAPDKSGLPSDRFSAERTGGSVSTLTIQRTQQEDSAVYLCASSWDRLVGNTIYFGEGSWLTVV.